The TCR beta chain described here comes from a study of T cell responses to AZD1222 COVID-19 vaccine. Study-wide points: The donor group comprised mostly white British people and more females; the analysis possibly underestimated clonal diversity. Every sample of the repertoires postdated the peak T cell response. Mapped onto spike, vaccine-associated CD4 TCRs spanned it and were dominant at 160-218 and 743-854. At baseline, just a handful of AZD1222 recipients tested seropositive.

The data were produced by immunoSEQ multiplex PCR, yet TCRdb's version contains in-frame clones alone and is incomplete. Of under 300,000 clones listed, more than 80% are singletons. This CDR3 is built from 13 residues. Per germline, CDR1 LNHDA and CDR2 SQIVND (reference sequence). The V and J ends lost 2 bases and 7 bases respectively, with 8 bases between them. With regard to this clone: Antigen: not known.

The origin of this receptor is an adult in good health. The gene calls are TRBV19 and TRBJ1-4; no clear D gene. This sample comprised peripheral blood, obtained on day 0 of AZD1222 vaccination. CDR3 in amino acids: CASSINRGEKLFF. CDR3 bases: TGTGCCAGTAGTATAAATCGGGGTGAAAAACTGTTTTTT.